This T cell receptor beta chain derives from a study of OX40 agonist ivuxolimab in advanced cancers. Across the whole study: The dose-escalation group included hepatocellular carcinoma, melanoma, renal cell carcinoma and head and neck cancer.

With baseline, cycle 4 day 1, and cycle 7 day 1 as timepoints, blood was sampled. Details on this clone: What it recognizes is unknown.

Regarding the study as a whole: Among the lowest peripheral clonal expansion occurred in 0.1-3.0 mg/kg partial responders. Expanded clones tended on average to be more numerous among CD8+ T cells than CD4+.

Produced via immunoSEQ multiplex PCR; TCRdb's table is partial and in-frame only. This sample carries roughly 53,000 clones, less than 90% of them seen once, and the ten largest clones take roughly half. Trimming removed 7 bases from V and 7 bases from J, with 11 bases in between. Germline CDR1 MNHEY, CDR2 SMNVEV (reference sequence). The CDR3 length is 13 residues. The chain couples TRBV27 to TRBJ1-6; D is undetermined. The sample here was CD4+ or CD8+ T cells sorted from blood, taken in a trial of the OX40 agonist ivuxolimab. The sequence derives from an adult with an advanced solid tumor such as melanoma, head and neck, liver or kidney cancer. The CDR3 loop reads CASKVGVNSPLHF. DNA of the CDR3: TGTGCCAGCAAAGTTGGGGTCAATTCACCCCTCCACTTT.